This T cell receptor beta chain was recovered during a study of CD8 T cells in ankylosing spondylitis. In TCRdb, the 5' RACE reads were re-called with MiXCR into one record per CDR3 protein. The sample consists of about 140,000 distinct CDR3 sequences, more than 7% of them appearing once. Trimming removed 3 bases at V and 4 bases at J, with 19 bases between. Germline V gene data show CDR1 as SGDLS and CDR2 as YYNGEE. This CDR3 comprises 16 residues. What was sequenced was synovial fluid, either unsorted or a sorted T cell fraction (not recorded which). This TCR came from a male donor with ankylosing spondylitis. This chain uses TRBV9 with TRBJ2-5; maybe TRBD2 (6 bases). The CDR3 DNA reads TGTGCCAGCAGCGCTCAGGACTACCGTGAACTAGAGACCCAGTACTTC. As protein: CASSAQDYRELETQYF.